This T cell receptor (beta chain) was sequenced during a study of beta chain features in type 1 diabetes. Study conclusions and caveats: TCRB CDR3 length was moderately but significantly reduced in all four CD4+ subsets of Type 1 diabetes patients.

The CDR3 is 14 residues long. Germline V gene lookup returns CDR1 SNHLY and CDR2 FYNNEI. V lost 2 bases, J lost 4 bases, and 11 bases lay in between. As concerns this clone: Its specificity is not known.

Expressed TCRB transcripts were sequenced because the isolated RNA had all been reverse transcribed beforehand. Sequencing used immunoSEQ multiplex PCR; TCRdb keeps in-frame clones, though not all of them. This table holds roughly 60,000 clones, roughly three fifths found once. Only one heparinised blood draw was taken per donor, and its volume averaged about 120 mL. Sample: Tregs from blood. The J gene is TRBJ1-1, the V gene TRBV2; the D gene is possibly TRBD1 (6 bases). This receptor was identified in a woman younger than 35 in good health. The CDR3 reads CASSEQGSGTEAFF. The CDR3 DNA is TGTGCCAGCAGTGAACAGGGGAGTGGCACTGAAGCTTTCTTT.